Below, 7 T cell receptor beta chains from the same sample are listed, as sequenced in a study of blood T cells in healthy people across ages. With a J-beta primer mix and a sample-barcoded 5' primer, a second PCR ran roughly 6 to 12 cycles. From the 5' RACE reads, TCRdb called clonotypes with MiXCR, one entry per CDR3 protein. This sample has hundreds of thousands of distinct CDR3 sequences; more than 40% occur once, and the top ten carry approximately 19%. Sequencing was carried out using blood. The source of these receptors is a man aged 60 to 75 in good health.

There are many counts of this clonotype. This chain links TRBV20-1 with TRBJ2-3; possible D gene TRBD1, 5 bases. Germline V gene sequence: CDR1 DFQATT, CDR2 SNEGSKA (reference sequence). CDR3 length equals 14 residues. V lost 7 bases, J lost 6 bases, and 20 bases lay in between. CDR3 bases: TGCAGTGTCAAAGGTTTAGGGGAAAGGGATACGCAGTATTTT. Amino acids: CSVKGLGERDTQYF.

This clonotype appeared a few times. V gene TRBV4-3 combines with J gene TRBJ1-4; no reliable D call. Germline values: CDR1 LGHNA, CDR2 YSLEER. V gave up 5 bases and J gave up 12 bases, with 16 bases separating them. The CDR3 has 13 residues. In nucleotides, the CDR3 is TGCGCCAGCAGCTCTTTTGGGTGGGGTGAACTGTTTTTT. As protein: CASSSFGWGELFF.

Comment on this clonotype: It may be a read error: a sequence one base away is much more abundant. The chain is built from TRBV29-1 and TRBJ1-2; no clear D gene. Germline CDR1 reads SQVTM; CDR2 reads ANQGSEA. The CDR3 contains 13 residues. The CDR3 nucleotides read TGCGGCGCAAACCTGGGAGCTAACTATGGCTACACCTTC. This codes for CGANLGANYGYTF.

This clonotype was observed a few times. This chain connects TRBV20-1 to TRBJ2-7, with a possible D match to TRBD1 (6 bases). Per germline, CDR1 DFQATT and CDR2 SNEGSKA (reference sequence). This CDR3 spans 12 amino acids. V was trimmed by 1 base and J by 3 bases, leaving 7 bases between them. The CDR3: CSARGQVYEQYF. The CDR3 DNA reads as TGCAGTGCTAGAGGACAGGTCTACGAGCAGTACTTC.

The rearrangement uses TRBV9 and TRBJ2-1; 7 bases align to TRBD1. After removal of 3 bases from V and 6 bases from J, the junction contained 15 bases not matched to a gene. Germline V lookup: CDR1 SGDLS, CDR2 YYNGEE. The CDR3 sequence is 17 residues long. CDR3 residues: CASSALSGTATSNEQFF. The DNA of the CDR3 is TGTGCCAGCAGCGCCCTATCCGGGACAGCCACCTCCAATGAGCAGTTCTTC. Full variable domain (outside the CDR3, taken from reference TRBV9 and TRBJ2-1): DSGVTQTPKHLITATGQRVTLRCSPRSGDLSVYWYQQSLDQGLQFLIQYYNGEERAKGNILERFSAQQFPDLHSELNLSSLELGDSALYFCASSALSGTATSNEQFFGPGTRLTVL.

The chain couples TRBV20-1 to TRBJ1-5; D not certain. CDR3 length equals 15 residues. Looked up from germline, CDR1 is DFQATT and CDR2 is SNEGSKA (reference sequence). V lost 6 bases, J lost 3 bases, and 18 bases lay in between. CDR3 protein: CSALGSDLLNQPQHF. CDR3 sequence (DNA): TGCAGTGCCCTCGGGTCGGACTTACTCAATCAGCCCCAGCATTTT.

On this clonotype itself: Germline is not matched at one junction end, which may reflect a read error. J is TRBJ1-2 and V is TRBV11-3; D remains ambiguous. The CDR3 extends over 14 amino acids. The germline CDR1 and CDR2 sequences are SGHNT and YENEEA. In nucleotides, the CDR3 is TGTACCAGCAGCTTAATCCCCGGGGTCTATGGCTACACCTTC. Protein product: CTSSLIPGVYGYTF.